This T cell receptor (beta chain) was observed in a study of blood T cells in healthy people across ages. Whole-study results and caveats: Leaving the PBMCs unsorted stopped any conclusive comparison of naive versus antigen-experienced cells. Comparison with aged donors showed that long-lived donors had more naive CD4+ cells and higher diversity.

Only a few counts were recorded for this clonotype. The antigen is unknown. Using a J-beta primer mix together with a sample-barcoded 5' primer, a second PCR was run for about 6 to 12 cycles. From the 5' RACE reads, TCRdb called clonotypes with MiXCR, one entry per CDR3 protein. Of roughly 2 million distinct CDR3 sequences detected, 49% appear once; the ten largest clones hold 2% to 2.5%. Every donor gave 9.5 to 10 milliliters of peripheral blood. V was shortened by 4 bases and J by 6 bases, with 12 bases between the two germline ends. CDR1 is SGHTA, CDR2 FQGNSA, per germline. The CDR3 consists of 13 residues.

Sequenced sample: blood. This chain connects TRBV7-2 to TRBJ1-2, with a possible D match to TRBD1 (5 bases). This TCR was sampled from a woman aged 40 to 50 in good health. This CDR3 reads CASSSYGTDGYTF. In DNA, the CDR3 is TGTGCCAGCAGCTCGTATGGGACGGATGGCTACACCTTC.